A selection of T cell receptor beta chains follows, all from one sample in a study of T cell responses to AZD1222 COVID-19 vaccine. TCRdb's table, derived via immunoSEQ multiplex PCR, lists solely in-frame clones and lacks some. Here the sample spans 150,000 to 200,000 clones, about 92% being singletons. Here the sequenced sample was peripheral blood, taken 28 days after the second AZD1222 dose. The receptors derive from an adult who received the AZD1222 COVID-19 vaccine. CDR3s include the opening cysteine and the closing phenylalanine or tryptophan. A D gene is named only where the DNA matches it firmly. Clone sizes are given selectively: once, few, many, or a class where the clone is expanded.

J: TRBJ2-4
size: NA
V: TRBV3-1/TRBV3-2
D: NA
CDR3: CASSQRQGPGDIQYF
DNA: TGTGCCAGCAGCCAAAGACAGGGTCCGGGGGACATTCAGTACTTC

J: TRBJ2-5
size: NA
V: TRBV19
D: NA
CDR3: CASSIAGASSGETQYF
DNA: TGTGCCAGTAGTATCGCTGGTGCCTCCTCGGGGGAGACCCAGTACTTC

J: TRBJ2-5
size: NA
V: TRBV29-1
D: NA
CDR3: CSGSSGQETQYF
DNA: TGCAGCGGGAGCTCGGGGCAAGAGACCCAGTACTTC

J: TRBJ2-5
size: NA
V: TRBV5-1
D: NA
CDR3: CASSRGTPQETQYF
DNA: TGCGCCAGCAGCCGTGGGACTCCACAAGAGACCCAGTACTTC

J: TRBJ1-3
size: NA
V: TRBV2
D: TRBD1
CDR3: CASSFPTQGANRFEGNTIYF
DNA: TGTGCCAGCAGTTTCCCAACACAGGGGGCTAATCGGTTCGAAGGAAACACCATATATTTT

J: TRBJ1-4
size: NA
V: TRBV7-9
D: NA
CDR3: CASSLFLSIGGEKLFF
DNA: TGTGCCAGCAGCTTATTTTTATCCATCGGGGGTGAAAAACTGTTTTTT

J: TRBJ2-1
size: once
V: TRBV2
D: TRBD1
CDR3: CASSPRTGRTEDEQFF
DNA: TGTGCCAGCAGTCCACGGACAGGGAGGACGGAGGATGAGCAGTTCTTC

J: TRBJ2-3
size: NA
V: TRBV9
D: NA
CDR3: CASSVGGIYDTQYF
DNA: TGTGCCAGCAGCGTAGGGGGTATTTATGATACGCAGTATTTT

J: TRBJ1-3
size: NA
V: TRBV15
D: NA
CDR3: CATSRDPGSGNTIYF
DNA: TGTGCCACCAGCAGAGATCCGGGATCTGGAAACACCATATATTTT

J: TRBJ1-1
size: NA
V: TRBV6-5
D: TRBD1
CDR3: CASTMTGQNTEAFF
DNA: TGTGCCAGCACCATGACAGGGCAGAACACTGAAGCTTTCTTT

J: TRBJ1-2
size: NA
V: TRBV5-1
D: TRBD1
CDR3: CASSSKGQENYGYTF
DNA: TGCGCCAGCAGTTCGAAGGGACAGGAGAACTATGGCTACACCTTC

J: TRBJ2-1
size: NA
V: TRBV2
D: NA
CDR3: CASSEKGWEQFF
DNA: TGTGCCAGCAGTGAGAAAGGTTGGGAGCAGTTCTTC

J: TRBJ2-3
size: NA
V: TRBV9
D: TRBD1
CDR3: CASSPRGQGTDTQYF
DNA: TGTGCCAGCAGCCCTCGGGGACAGGGGACAGATACGCAGTATTTT

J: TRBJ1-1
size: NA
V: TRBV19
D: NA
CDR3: CASSIALRGQSNTEAFF
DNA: TGTGCCAGTAGTATAGCCCTGAGGGGCCAGTCGAACACTGAAGCTTTCTTT

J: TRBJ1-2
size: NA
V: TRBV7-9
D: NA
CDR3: CASSRGNERTTWLIGYTF
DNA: TGTGCCAGCAGCCGAGGGAACGAACGAACAACATGGCTCATCGGCTACACCTTC

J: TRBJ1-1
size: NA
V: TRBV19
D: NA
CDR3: CASSKRDSKNTEAFF
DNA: TGTGCCAGTAGTAAACGGGATTCTAAGAACACTGAAGCTTTCTTT

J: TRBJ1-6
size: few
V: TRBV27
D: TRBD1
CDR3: CASSSRDRGNSPLHF
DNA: TGTGCCAGCAGTTCCCGGGACAGGGGTAATTCACCCCTCCACTTT